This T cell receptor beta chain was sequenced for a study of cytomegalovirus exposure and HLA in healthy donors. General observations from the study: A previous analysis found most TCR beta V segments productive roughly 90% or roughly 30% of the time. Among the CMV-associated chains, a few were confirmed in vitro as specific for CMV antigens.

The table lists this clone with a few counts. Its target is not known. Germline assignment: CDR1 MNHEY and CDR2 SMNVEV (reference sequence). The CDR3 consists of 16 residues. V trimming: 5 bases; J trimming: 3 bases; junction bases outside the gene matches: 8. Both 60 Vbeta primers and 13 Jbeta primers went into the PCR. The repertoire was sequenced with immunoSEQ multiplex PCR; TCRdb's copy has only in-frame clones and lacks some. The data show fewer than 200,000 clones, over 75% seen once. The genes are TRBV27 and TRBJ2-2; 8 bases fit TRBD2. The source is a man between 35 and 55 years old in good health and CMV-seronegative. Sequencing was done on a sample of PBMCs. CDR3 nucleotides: TGTGCCAGCAGTCACCTAGCGGGTCCACACACCGGGGAGCTGTTTTTT. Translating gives CASSHLAGPHTGELFF.